The present T cell receptor beta chain was sequenced within a study of persistence of HIV-infected CD4 T cells. About the study: Up to about 200 mL blood was drawn at multiple time points; two donors had single-time leukapheresis.

The libraries were made with immunoSEQ version 4 in survey mode. Sequenced by immunoSEQ multiplex PCR; TCRdb stores in-frame clones only, minus some. The sample has roughly 43,000 clones; more than 70% are singletons. General study points: Degenerate expanded CDR3beta sequences were enriched among CMV- and Gag-responding cells. TCRbeta richness was lower in CMV- and Gag-responding cells than in anti-CD3/anti-CD28-responding cells.

Cells were stimulated nonspecifically with anti-CD3/anti-CD28 magnetic beads. CD4+ T cells upregulating both CD40 ligand and CD69 were sorted as responding cells. The table lists this clone with a few counts. Its antigen is unidentified. The V gene's germline CDR1 is MNHEY and CDR2 SVGAGI. The CDR3 is 15 amino acids. V lost 11 bases and J 2 bases, leaving 22 bases between the germline ends. The TCR originated in an adult man with HIV who was CMV-seropositive. The sequencing here drew on CD4+ T cells sorted from PBMCs after roughly 18-hour stimulation, taken from a patient who received antiretroviral therapy. The chain employs TRBV6-5 and TRBJ2-7; the D call may be TRBD1 or TRBD2 (5 bases each). The DNA of the CDR3 is TGTGCCGTCGCCAGTACGGGGCTTCCCCCCTACGAGCAGTACTTC. Translated, it gives CAVASTGLPPYEQYF.